This T cell receptor (beta chain) was sequenced for a study of blood T cells in healthy people across ages. For the second PCR, which ran for about 6 to 11 cycles, a sample-barcoded 5' primer and a J-beta primer mix were used. Via MiXCR, TCRdb re-called the 5' RACE reads, giving one row per CDR3 protein. The table has about 1.5 million distinct CDR3 sequences, about 45% seen once; the top ten hold 4%. CDR1 SGHTA and CDR2 FQGNSA come from the germline V gene. There are 16 residues in the CDR3. The V and J ends lost 1 base and 8 bases respectively, with 17 bases between them. The V gene is TRBV7-2, the J gene TRBJ1-4, with D perhaps matching TRBD1 (5 bases). Sequencing was carried out using blood. The clonotype was recovered from a woman between 18 and 29 years old in good health. The chain's CDR3 is CASSLEVGAGDEKLFF. Here the CDR3 DNA reads TGTGCCAGCAGCTTAGAAGTTGGGGCCGGTGACGAAAAACTGTTTTTT.